Shown below are 5 T cell receptor beta chains from a single sample sequenced in a study of control samples from healthy donors and cancer patients. Measured with immunoSEQ multiplex PCR; TCRdb has only the in-frame clones, and not every one. There are roughly 370,000 clones in the sample; 90% occur only once, and over 5.5% lies in the top ten. The sequenced sample was PBMCs. The receptors originated from a man aged 35 to 55 with head and neck cancer.

The chain employs TRBV7-2 and TRBJ1-2; tentatively, D is TRBD1 (5 bases). Trimming shortened V by 1 base and J by 3 bases, and 15 bases separated the two germline ends. This CDR3 comprises 16 residues. CDR1 and CDR2 from the germline V gene are SGHTA and FQGNSA. The CDR3 DNA reads as TGTGCCAGCAGCTTAGTGGGGCGGGGCGGGGACTATGGCTACACCTTC. This translates into CASSLVGRGGDYGYTF. Together with reference TRBV7-2 and TRBJ1-2, the CDR3 gives the full variable domain: GAGVSQSPSNKVTEKGKDVELRCDPISGHTALYWYRQSLGQGLEFLIYFQGNSAPDKSGLPSDRFSAERTGGSVSTLTIQRTQQEDSAVYLCASSLVGRGGDYGYTFGSGTRLTVV.

This clone came up once. The chain carries TRBV28 and TRBJ2-7, with a possible D match to TRBD1 (5 bases). Germline V CDR1 and CDR2: MDHEN, SYDVKM. This CDR3 spans 13 amino acids. Between the trimmed V and J ends, which lost 6 bases and 3 bases, there was a span of 12 bases. The CDR3 DNA is TGTGCCAGCAGCCAGGGCAGGAGCTACGAGCAGTACTTC. It is translated as CASSQGRSYEQYF.

The rearrangement uses TRBV27 and TRBJ1-1, with D possibly being TRBD1 (6 bases). The CDR3 contains 12 residues. The ends were cut back, 5 bases at V and 6 bases at J, with 10 bases in the middle. CDR1 and CDR2 (germline): MNHEY, SMNVEV (reference sequence). Here the CDR3 reads CASSPGGPEAFF. The CDR3 nucleotides read TGTGCCAGCAGTCCGGGGGGGCCTGAAGCTTTCTTT.

The V gene is TRBV18, the J gene TRBJ2-7; 8 nucleotides agree with TRBD1. V dropped 5 bases and J dropped 2; count of bases not matched to a gene: 8. This CDR3 comprises 15 residues. Germline V CDR1 and CDR2: KGHSH, LQKENI. CDR3 sequence: CASSFQTGVAYEQYF. The CDR3 DNA follows: TGTGCCAGCTCATTTCAGACAGGGGTGGCCTACGAGCAGTACTTC.

The chain combines TRBV18 with TRBJ1-1, with D maybe TRBD1 (5 bases). Between the trimmed V and J ends, which lost 6 bases and 1 base, there was a span of 9 bases. CDR3 size: 13 residues. Germline CDR1 KGHSH, CDR2 LQKENI. The CDR3 DNA reads as TGTGCCAGCTCGGACGGACAGAACACTGAAGCTTTCTTT. As protein: CASSDGQNTEAFF. Supplemented by reference TRBV18 and TRBJ1-1, the full variable domain reads NAGVMQNPRHLVRRRGQEARLRCSPMKGHSHVYWYRQLPEEGLKFMVYLQKENIIDESGMPKERFSAEFPKEGPSILRIQQVVRGDSAAYFCASSDGQNTEAFFGQGTRLTVV.